Included here is one T cell receptor beta chain sequence, with context. This clonotype was detected a few times. Its antigen specificity is not known. Base quality data are lacking; no much larger clone is found one base away. Including cysteine and phenylalanine, the CDR3 has 14 amino acids. Here the CDR3 DNA is all that survives: 42 bases in frame from base 1. Relative to germline, V is missing 3 bases and J is missing 6 bases, with 4 bases of the junction outside any gene match. Stable Graves' hyperthyroidism was defined as the absence of progression to ophthalmopathy over 18 months of follow-up. Hyperthyroidism patients were aged 18 to 65 years and newly diagnosed, with disease duration of less than 2 months. The study excluded patients with uncontrolled infections, other autoimmune diseases, pregnancy or lactation. Diagnoses relied on clinical symptoms, serum thyroxine and TRAb, thyroid ultrasound and orbital computed tomography. PBMCs were isolated from more than 9 ml of fresh peripheral blood by Ficoll-Paque density gradient centrifugation. Trizol reagent was used to extract total RNA, and RNA quality was then checked on an Agilent 2100 Bioanalyzer.

Amplification of TCR beta CDR3 regions was carried out from RNA transcripts. The first round of RT-PCR for the TCR CDR3 was performed with the HTBI primer set and the Qiagen OneStep RT-PCR kit. Libraries were constructed in a second round of multiplex PCR, after which size selection and purification were performed. The libraries were sequenced on an Illumina HiSeq2000 using paired-end 100 bp reads. On the authors' methods: Raw data were processed with SOAPnuke, discarding reads with adapters, uncalled bases, mean Phred below 15, or no exact constant-primer or identifier match. High-quality paired reads were merged using COPE v1.2.5, and each unique nucleotide sequence was defined as a clonotype. MiTCR v1.1 was used to align clonotypes to the IMGT TRBV, TRBD and TRBJ reference segments. Only V-J combinations with frequency above 0.0001, covering about 99% of repertoires, were analysed. A TCS score was defined as the ratio between F50 (clonal expansion) and ExV (chaos), using BLOSUM62-based TCRdist between CDR3 peptides within each V-J. Welch's t-statistics and random forest reduced approximately 520 V-J features to about 13, which were used in a naive Bayes classifier (R e1071). Thyroid-blood repertoire similarity was quantified with the Morisita-Horn index. The raw public data were reprocessed by TCRdb itself: fastp quality trimming at Q25, MiXCR clonotype calling, in-frame beta chains only. Each record represents a unique CDR3 protein, reported with the most common genes and DNA among its rows. Clone size and V and J calls follow TCRdb, not the original study. The sample records some 800,000 distinct CDR3 sequences, 35% to 40% of which are singletons. The top ten hold about 9% of the sample.

The data belong to a study of T cells in Graves' hyperthyroidism and ophthalmopathy (dated by TCRdb to the late 2010s). In the study overall: Peripheral blood samples were taken at initial diagnosis, before any treatment was given. After sampling, hyperthyroidism patients received methimazole starting at 30 mg daily, and ophthalmopathy patients received high-dose intravenous methylprednisolone. The paper describes TCR Vbeta CDR3 sequencing of 135 peripheral blood samples, made up of some 42 ophthalmopathy patients, roughly 75 hyperthyroidism patients and 17 progressor patients. Thyroid tissue and blood T-cell repertoires from six Graves' hyperthyroidism patients were also compared in the study. The 75 to 100 discovery patients were randomly split 7:3 into training and test sets. To identify TCR V-J signatures that set the groups apart, the researchers used a discovery cohort of approximately 98 patients, made up of around 42 with Graves' ophthalmopathy and some 58 with stable Graves' hyperthyroidism. An independent validation cohort of about 20 hyperthyroidism patients and approximately 15 patients who later progressed to ophthalmopathy tested prospective prediction of ophthalmopathy. On the study overall, not on this receptor specifically: A 13 V-J signature model separated ophthalmopathy from stable hyperthyroidism, with over 85% sensitivity and about 81% specificity in cross-validation and 80%/75% in testing. Most expanded thyroid clonotypes (frequency above 0.001) were also found in blood, which suggests that blood repertoires may mirror thyroid immune responses. Sample size was not statistically predetermined, and blinding of investigators to group allocation was not performed. In validation, the model predicted progression to ophthalmopathy a median of about 5.9 months before onset, with roughly 68% sensitivity and 72.22% specificity.

The TCR was taken from a man aged 18 to 29 with Graves' hyperthyroidism. The chain joins TRBV12-3 or TRBV12-4 to TRBJ1-2; TRBD1 fits 10 bases in the junction. Sample: blood. This receptor has the CDR3 CASSFSTGGNGYTF. The DNA sequence is given as TGTGCCAGCAGTTTCTCGACAGGGGGCAATGGCTACACCTTC.